This T cell receptor beta chain was captured by sequencing in a study of response to subunit inactivated influenza vaccine. Each CDR3 protein gets one entry after TCRdb re-called the RT-PCR reads with MiXCR. The data contain roughly 520,000 distinct CDR3 sequences, about 25% of them singletons. Overall study findings and caveats: Authors proposed each seasonal influenza vaccination draws in few new T cells.

This clonotype was observed a handful of times. Its target is unknown. CDR1 is DFQATT and CDR2 is SNEGSKA in the germline V gene (reference sequence). This CDR3 region has 16 residues. Losses at the gene ends were 2 bases for V and 1 base for J; bases not matched to a gene: 4. The TCR was taken from a man aged 50 to 60 who received an inactivated influenza vaccine. The rearrangement uses TRBV20-1 and TRBJ2-2; TRBD2 aligns across 10 bases. This sample comprised CD4+ T cells sorted from PBMCs, obtained 5 to 6 days after vaccination. CDR3 loop: CSARSLAGENTGELFF. CDR3 coding DNA: TGCAGTGCTAGATCCCTAGCGGGGGAGAACACCGGGGAGCTGTTTTTT.